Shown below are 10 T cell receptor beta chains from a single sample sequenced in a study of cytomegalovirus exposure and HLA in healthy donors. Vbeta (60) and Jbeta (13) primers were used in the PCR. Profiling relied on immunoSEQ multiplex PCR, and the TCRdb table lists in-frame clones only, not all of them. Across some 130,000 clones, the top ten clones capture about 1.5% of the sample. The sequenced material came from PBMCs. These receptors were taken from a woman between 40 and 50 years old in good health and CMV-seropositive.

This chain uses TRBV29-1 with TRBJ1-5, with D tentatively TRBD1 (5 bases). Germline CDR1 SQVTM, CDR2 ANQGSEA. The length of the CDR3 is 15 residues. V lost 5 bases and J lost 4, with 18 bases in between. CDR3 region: CSVLTVSSSNQPQHF. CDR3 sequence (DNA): TGCAGCGTTCTGACAGTTTCATCGAGTAATCAGCCCCAGCATTTT.

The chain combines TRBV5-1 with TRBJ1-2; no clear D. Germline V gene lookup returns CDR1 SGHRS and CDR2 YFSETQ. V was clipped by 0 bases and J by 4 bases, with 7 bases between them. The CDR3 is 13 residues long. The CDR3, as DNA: TGCGCCAGCAGCTTGGACAGCCTCTATGGCTACACCTTC. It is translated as CASSLDSLYGYTF. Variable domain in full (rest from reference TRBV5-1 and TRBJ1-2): KAGVTQTPRYLIKTRGQQVTLSCSPISGHRSVSWYQQTPGQGLQFLFEYFSETQRNKGNFPGRFSGRQFSNSRSEMNVSTLELGDSALYLCASSLDSLYGYTFGSGTRLTVV.

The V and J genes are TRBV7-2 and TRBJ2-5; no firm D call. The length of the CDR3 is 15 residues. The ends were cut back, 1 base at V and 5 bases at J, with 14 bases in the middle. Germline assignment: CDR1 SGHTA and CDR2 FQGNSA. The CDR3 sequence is CASSLDPWRKETQYF. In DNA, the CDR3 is TGTGCCAGCAGCTTAGACCCGTGGCGGAAGGAGACCCAGTACTTC.

Here the CDR3 DNA reads TGTGCCAGCAGTTTCGGCAGGCAAGAGACCCAGTACTTC. It translates to CASSFGRQETQYF. The chain carries TRBV28 and TRBJ2-5; no firm D call. The CDR3 is made up of 13 amino acids. Germline V gene sequence: CDR1 MDHEN, CDR2 SYDVKM. V was clipped by 3 bases and J by 2 bases, with 7 bases between them.

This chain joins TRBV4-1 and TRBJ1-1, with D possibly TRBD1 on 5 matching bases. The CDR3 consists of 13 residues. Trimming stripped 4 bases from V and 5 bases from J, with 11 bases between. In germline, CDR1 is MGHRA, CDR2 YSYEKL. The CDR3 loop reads CASSPPGGTEAFF. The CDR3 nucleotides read TGCGCCAGCAGCCCCCCCGGGGGGACTGAAGCTTTCTTT.

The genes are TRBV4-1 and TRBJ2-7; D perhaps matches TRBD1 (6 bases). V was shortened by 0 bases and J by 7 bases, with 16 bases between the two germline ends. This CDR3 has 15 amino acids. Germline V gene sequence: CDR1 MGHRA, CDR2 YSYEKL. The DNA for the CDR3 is TGCGCCAGCAGCCAAGACCCAGGGGTTGTACGGGAGCAGTACTTC. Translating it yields CASSQDPGVVREQYF.

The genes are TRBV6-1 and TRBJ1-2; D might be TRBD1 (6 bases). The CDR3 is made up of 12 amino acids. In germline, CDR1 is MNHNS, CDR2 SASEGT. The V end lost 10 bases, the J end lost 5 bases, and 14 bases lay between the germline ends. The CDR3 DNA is TGTGCCACAAAAGGGACACAGTATGGCTACACCTTC. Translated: CATKGTQYGYTF.

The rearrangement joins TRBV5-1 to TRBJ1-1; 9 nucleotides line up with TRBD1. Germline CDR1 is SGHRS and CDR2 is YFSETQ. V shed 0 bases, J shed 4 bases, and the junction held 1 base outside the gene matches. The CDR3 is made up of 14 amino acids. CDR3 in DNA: TGCGCCAGCAGCTTGGAGGACAGGGGCACTGAAGCTTTCTTT. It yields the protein CASSLEDRGTEAFF. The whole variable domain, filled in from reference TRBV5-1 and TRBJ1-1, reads KAGVTQTPRYLIKTRGQQVTLSCSPISGHRSVSWYQQTPGQGLQFLFEYFSETQRNKGNFPGRFSGRQFSNSRSEMNVSTLELGDSALYLCASSLEDRGTEAFFGQGTRLTVV.

CDR3 in DNA: TGTGCCACCAGCAGAGATGGTCTGGCGGGAGAAAACTACGAGCAGTACTTC. It yields the protein CATSRDGLAGENYEQYF. J is TRBJ2-5 and V is TRBV15; TRBD2 matches at 7 bases. The tail of the sequence fits TRBJ2-7 better, so the J call may be wrong. Germline values: CDR1 LNHNV, CDR2 YYDKDF (reference sequence). There are 17 residues in the CDR3.

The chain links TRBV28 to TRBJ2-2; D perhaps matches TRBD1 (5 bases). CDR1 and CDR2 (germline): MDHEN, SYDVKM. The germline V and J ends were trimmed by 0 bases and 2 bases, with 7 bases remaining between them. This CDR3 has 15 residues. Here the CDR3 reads CASSLWDINTGELFF. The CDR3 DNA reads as TGTGCCAGCAGTTTATGGGACATTAACACCGGGGAGCTGTTTTTT. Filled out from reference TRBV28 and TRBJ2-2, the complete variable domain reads DVKVTQSSRYLVKRTGEKVFLECVQDMDHENMFWYRQDPGLGLRLIYFSYDVKMKEKGDIPEGYSVSREKKERFSLILESASTNQTSMYLCASSLWDINTGELFFGEGSRLTVL.